The entry that follows covers one T cell receptor beta chain sequence. Its antigen is unknown. The data are from a study of blood T cells in healthy people across ages. Whole-study results and caveats: Researchers deemed the diversity estimates from one million T cells underestimates. Per million T cells, TCR beta diversity dropped roughly linearly as age increased.

Alongside a J-beta primer mix, a sample-barcoded 5' primer served in a second PCR lasting about 6 to 12 cycles. Each cDNA molecule received a tag from a template-switch adaptor that had 12 random nucleotides. TCRdb re-analysed the 5' RACE reads in MiXCR, keeping a single row per CDR3 protein. The sample lists hundreds of thousands of distinct CDR3 sequences; approximately 21% were seen once. The CDR3 runs 16 residues. The specimen was blood. The chain recombines TRBV21-1 with TRBJ2-4; the DNA was not used to check the table's D call, TRBD2. TRBV21-1 is designated a pseudogene. The TCR was taken from a man in his sixties or seventies in good health. CDR3 nucleotides: TGTGCCAGCAGCATGGCGGACTTATTAGCCAAAAACATTCAGTACTTC. This sequence encodes CASSMADLLAKNIQYF.